This T cell receptor beta chain was documented in a study of blood T cell repertoires in COVID-19. Looked up from germline, CDR1 is MDHEN and CDR2 is SYDVKM. Trimming removed 5 bases from V and 10 bases from J, with 14 bases in between. The CDR3 has 12 residues. Profiling relied on immunoSEQ multiplex PCR, and the TCRdb table lists in-frame clones only, not all of them. The table records some 150,000 clones, approximately 85% of them present only once. V and J are TRBV28 and TRBJ1-1; D possibly corresponds to TRBD1 (5 bases). The receptor comes from a human donor with acute or convalescent COVID-19. The donor label of this sample is uncertain. Sequenced: peripheral blood. CDR3 nucleotides: TGTGCCAGCAGTGGGGGGAGGGGTGTAGCTTTCTTT. Translating it yields CASSGGRGVAFF.